Listed below are T cell receptor beta chains from one sample, sequenced in a study of T-cell memory formation after mild COVID-19. One entry per CDR3 protein, called by TCRdb with MiXCR from the 5' RACE reads. The table lists approximately 500,000 distinct CDR3 sequences, roughly 23% of them singletons. The sequenced sample consisted of PBMCs or a T cell subset sorted from them (not recorded which). The source is an adult woman who had mild COVID-19 (a few samples of this study predate the infection). Cell type and time point are not known. Both conserved end residues are part of each CDR3. Each record gives: V gene, clone size, J gene, D gene, CDR3 DNA, CDR3 protein. D genes are given only for firm matches. Where a row states a size, it is once, few, many or the class of an expanded clone; other rows omit it.

v_call: TRBV7-9; clone_size: few; j_call: TRBJ2-2; d_call: NA; cdr3_nt: TGTGCCAGCAGCTTAGTTCTCGGGAGAAACACCGGGGAGCTGTTTTTT; cdr3_aa: CASSLVLGRNTGELFF
v_call: TRBV7-2; clone_size: NA; j_call: TRBJ1-1; d_call: TRBD1; cdr3_nt: TGTGCCAGCAGACCTGACAGGGGGTTGGGCACTGAAGCTTTCTTT; cdr3_aa: CASRPDRGLGTEAFF
v_call: TRBV29-1; clone_size: few; j_call: TRBJ1-1; d_call: NA; cdr3_nt: TGCAGCGTACGGCTAGACAGATTGAACACTGAAGCTTTCTTT; cdr3_aa: CSVRLDRLNTEAFF
v_call: TRBV12-3/TRBV12-4; clone_size: NA; j_call: TRBJ2-3; d_call: TRBD2; cdr3_nt: TGTGCCAGCAGCACTAGCGGTTCTCGCACAGATACGCAGTATTTT; cdr3_aa: CASSTSGSRTDTQYF
v_call: TRBV30; clone_size: NA; j_call: TRBJ1-3; d_call: TRBD1; cdr3_nt: TGTGCCTCTGCCAGGGGGCTGGAAAACACCATATATTTT; cdr3_aa: CASARGLENTIYF
v_call: TRBV27; clone_size: NA; j_call: TRBJ2-1; d_call: NA; cdr3_nt: TGTGCCAGCAGTTGGGGAAGTGACAATGAGCAGTTCTTC; cdr3_aa: CASSWGSDNEQFF
v_call: TRBV5-1; clone_size: NA; j_call: TRBJ2-7; d_call: NA; cdr3_nt: TGCGCCAGCAGCTTGGGGGGGGGCCTACGGGAGCAGTACTTC; cdr3_aa: CASSLGGGLREQYF
v_call: TRBV6-2/TRBV6-3; clone_size: NA; j_call: TRBJ1-1; d_call: TRBD1; cdr3_nt: TGTGCCAGCAGTTTTAGTCCATCCGGGACAGGGGGAACTGAAGCTTTCTTT; cdr3_aa: CASSFSPSGTGGTEAFF
v_call: TRBV7-8; clone_size: few; j_call: TRBJ1-2; d_call: NA; cdr3_nt: TGTGCCAGCAGCCGCGACCTCTATGGCTACACCTTC; cdr3_aa: CASSRDLYGYTF
v_call: TRBV27; clone_size: NA; j_call: TRBJ2-7; d_call: NA; cdr3_nt: TGTGCCAGCAGTTTAGAGGGCGGGATCACCTACGAGCAGTACTTC; cdr3_aa: CASSLEGGITYEQYF